The rows below give T cell receptor beta chains drawn from one sample of a study of identical twins. TCRdb redid the calling of the 5' RACE reads with MiXCR, one entry per CDR3 protein. Found here are roughly 720,000 distinct CDR3 sequences, approximately 18% of them singletons; the top ten hold over 10%. This sample also belongs to another study, concerning T cells expressing NK-cell markers.

The material sequenced was PBMCs. Receptor source: a woman aged 18-29 years in good health. The CDR3 runs from the conserved cysteine through the conserved F or W. Each record gives: CDR3 length, V gene, clone size, J gene, D gene, CDR3 DNA, CDR3 protein. D genes are given only for firm matches. Size values are once, few and many counts, or a class for expanded clones, and some rows have none.

16	TRBV7-2	few	TRBJ2-3	.	TGTGCCAGCAGCTTAGTGGGGCGGTTCCCGGGGGATACGCAGTATTTT	CASSLVGRFPGDTQYF
13	TRBV3-1	many	TRBJ2-3	.	TGTGCCAGCAGCCAAGGTGGTGGAAGGACGCAGTATTTT	CASSQGGGRTQYF
18	TRBV6-1	.	TRBJ2-4	TRBD1	TGTGCCAGCAGAGACAGGGGAAGTTCCCGCTTAGCCAAAAACATTCAGTACTTC	CASRDRGSSRLAKNIQYF
11	TRBV6-5	many	TRBJ1-3	.	TGTGCCAGCAGGTGGGGGGACGCCATATATTTT	CASRWGDAIYF
15	TRBV20-1	.	TRBJ2-7	TRBD2	TGCAGTGCTAGACACCCCGGGACTATCAACTACGAGCAGTACTTC	CSARHPGTINYEQYF
14	TRBV3-1	.	TRBJ2-7	.	TGTGCCAGCAGCCAAGAAGCAGGACCTTACGAGCAGTACTTC	CASSQEAGPYEQYF
15	TRBV12-3/TRBV12-4	.	TRBJ2-1	.	TGTGCCAGCAGTTTACAGGGGAAGGCCTACAATGAGCAGTTCTTC	CASSLQGKAYNEQFF
13	TRBV29-1	.	TRBJ2-5	.	TGCAGCGTTGTGGGGGGCGCGTTCGTGACCCAGTACTTC	CSVVGGAFVTQYF
17	TRBV10-3	few	TRBJ2-3	.	TGTGCCATCAGTGGGAGGGGGCGGATCCTCGGCACAGATACGCAGTATTTT	CAISGRGRILGTDTQYF
15	TRBV11-1	.	TRBJ2-3	.	TGTGCCAGCACCCCAGGAGGGTTGGAGACAGATACGCAGTATTTT	CASTPGGLETDTQYF
15	TRBV10-2	.	TRBJ2-2	TRBD2	TGCGCCAGCAGTGCGGGACTAGCGCCCACCGGGGAGCTGTTTTTT	CASSAGLAPTGELFF
17	TRBV6-9	.	TRBJ2-7	.	TGTGCCAGCAGTTATTCCAAGGTCTCGGGACAAAGATACGAGCAGTACTTC	CASSYSKVSGQRYEQYF
15	TRBV13	few	TRBJ2-3	.	TGTGCCAGCAGCTTAGGGCTACAACCACCAGATACGCAGTATTTT	CASSLGLQPPDTQYF
13	TRBV19	many	TRBJ1-2	TRBD1	TGTGCCAGTAGTTACGGGACAGGTTATGGCTACACCTTC	CASSYGTGYGYTF
16	TRBV20-1	few	TRBJ2-1	TRBD2	TGCAGTGCCGGGACTAGCGGGTTACCCTCCTACAATGAGCAGTTCTTC	CSAGTSGLPSYNEQFF
11	TRBV5-1	.	TRBJ2-7	.	TGCGCCAGCAGGTGGGAGCGCGAGCAGTACTTC	CASRWEREQYF
15	TRBV12-3/TRBV12-4	.	TRBJ1-3	TRBD1	TGTGCCAGCCGACAGGGGGTCAACTCTGGAAACACCATATATTTT	CASRQGVNSGNTIYF
15	TRBV7-9	few	TRBJ2-7	.	TGTGCCAGCAGCGCCTCAACCCGGGTGAGCTACGAGCAGTACTTC	CASSASTRVSYEQYF
14	TRBV7-9	few	TRBJ2-1	TRBD1	TGTGCCAGCAGCGCCAGACAGGGGGCAAACGAGCAGTTCTTC	CASSARQGANEQFF
15	TRBV7-9	.	TRBJ1-2	.	TGTGCCAGCAGCTTAGCGGCAGGGACTAACTATGGCTACACCTTC	CASSLAAGTNYGYTF
15	TRBV7-9	few	TRBJ1-2	.	TGTGCCAGCAGCTCTGGACAATCAGCGCCCTATGGCTACACCTTC	CASSSGQSAPYGYTF
12	TRBV20-1	.	TRBJ1-2	.	TGCAGTGCTAGTGAGGCTAACTATGGCTACACCTTC	CSASEANYGYTF
15	TRBV6-1	.	TRBJ2-2	TRBD2	TGTGCCAGCTGGTTTAGCGGGAGCGGGGCCGGGGAGCTGTTTTTT	CASWFSGSGAGELFF
13	TRBV12-3/TRBV12-4	few	TRBJ2-5	.	TGTGCCAGCAGCCAAGGGGAGGTAGAGACCCAGTACTTC	CASSQGEVETQYF
16	TRBV5-1	many	TRBJ2-5	.	TGCGCCAGCAGCTTGGGAGGCCAGGCGGGGCAAGAGACCCAGTACTTC	CASSLGGQAGQETQYF
13	TRBV6-2/TRBV6-3	few	TRBJ2-1	TRBD1	TGTGCCAGCAGGCCCGACAGGGGAAGCGAGCAGTTCTTC	CASRPDRGSEQFF
16	TRBV7-9	.	TRBJ2-3	TRBD2	TGTGCCAGCAGACCCGCGCGGGGGGGGAGCACAGATACGCAGTATTTT	CASRPARGGSTDTQYF
13	TRBV20-1	few	TRBJ1-1	.	TGCAGTGCTTTACGCATTACGAACACTGAAGCTTTCTTT	CSALRITNTEAFF
14	TRBV7-2	few	TRBJ1-5	.	TGTGCCAGCAGCTTAGCGGGGTCAAGACAGCCCCAGCATTTT	CASSLAGSRQPQHF
15	TRBV20-1	few	TRBJ2-3	TRBD2	TGCAGTGCTAGAGATCGAGTAGCGGGAGGGGATACGCAGTATTTT	CSARDRVAGGDTQYF
12	TRBV6-2/TRBV6-3	few	TRBJ1-1	.	TGTGCCAGCAGTTATGCGGGGCTTGAAGCTTTCTTT	CASSYAGLEAFF
13	TRBV6-1	few	TRBJ2-7	TRBD1	TGTGCCAGCAGTATCCAACAGGGGGGCTACCCCATCTTC	CASSIQQGGYPIF
14	TRBV2	.	TRBJ2-5	.	TGTGCCAGCAGTGGGGCCAGCAGGGAAGAGACCCAGTACTTC	CASSGASREETQYF
12	TRBV29-1	few	TRBJ2-7	TRBD1	TGCAGCGTTGGCAGGGGGCACTACGAGCAGTACTTC	CSVGRGHYEQYF
16	TRBV7-6	.	TRBJ2-1	.	TGTGCCAGCAGCTTAAGTGGAGGGGACTCCTACAATGAGCAGTTCTTC	CASSLSGGDSYNEQFF
15	TRBV7-8	few	TRBJ1-5	TRBD1	TGTGCCAGCAGCCGTGGGACAGGGGCCCCCTGGCCCCAGCATTTT	CASSRGTGAPWPQHF
18	TRBV5-6	few	TRBJ2-7	TRBD2	TGTGCCAGCAGCCTGAGTTTTACTCGGAGCGGGAGAACCTACGAGCAGTACTTC	CASSLSFTRSGRTYEQYF
17	TRBV6-5	many	TRBJ2-3	TRBD2	TGTGCCAGCAGTTACTGGCGGGGGGAGTCTAGCACAGATACGCAGTATTTT	CASSYWRGESSTDTQYF
15	TRBV4-3	few	TRBJ2-4	TRBD2	TGCGCCAGCAGCCCTAGGACTAGGAGACTAGGCATTCAGTACTTC	CASSPRTRRLGIQYF
14	TRBV5-6	few	TRBJ1-1	TRBD1	TGTGCCAGCAGCTCTTCAACGAGGGGGCCTGAAGCTTTCTTT	CASSSSTRGPEAFF
13	TRBV12-3/TRBV12-4	.	TRBJ2-7	.	TGTGCCAGCAGACATGACAAAACCCACGAGCAGTACTTC	CASRHDKTHEQYF
15	TRBV15	.	TRBJ2-7	.	TGTGCCACCAGCAGTTCAAGGTACGGGGTCTACGAGCAGTACTTC	CATSSSRYGVYEQYF
15	TRBV7-8	.	TRBJ2-7	.	TGTGCCAGCAGCTTAGCTCGCGCCAGAACCTACGAGCAGTACTTC	CASSLARARTYEQYF
13	TRBV5-1	few	TRBJ2-2	.	TGCGCCAGCAGGAGCCTGAACACCGGGGAGCTGTTTTTT	CASRSLNTGELFF
14	TRBV29-1	.	TRBJ2-1	TRBD2	TGCAGCGCTGGGACTAGCGGGGGGGCCAATGAGCAGTTCTTC	CSAGTSGGANEQFF
15	TRBV20-1	.	TRBJ2-1	.	TGCAGTGCTCCCTCGGGGCTTTGGGGGCCCAATGAGCAGTTCTTC	CSAPSGLWGPNEQFF
16	TRBV5-1	.	TRBJ2-6	.	TGCGCCAGCAGCTTGGCCGCGGGATCTGGGGCCAACGTCCTGACTTTC	CASSLAAGSGANVLTF
14	TRBV6-1	few	TRBJ2-5	TRBD2	TGTGCCAGCAGTGAACAGGGAGGGCGAGAGACCCAGTACTTC	CASSEQGGRETQYF
14	TRBV6-1	few	TRBJ2-7	.	TGTGCCAGCAGTCCGTACAGGGAAGGCTACGAGCAGTACTTC	CASSPYREGYEQYF
14	TRBV12-3/TRBV12-4	.	TRBJ2-3	.	TGTGCCAGCAGTTGGTTGGGGTCGGCAGATACGCAGTATTTT	CASSWLGSADTQYF
16	TRBV5-1	.	TRBJ2-3	.	TGCGCCAGCAGCTTGGCTTCTGCGGGGGCGGTAGATACGCAGTATTTT	CASSLASAGAVDTQYF
15	TRBV7-6	.	TRBJ2-1	.	TGTGCCAGCAGCTCGGACCCGAGTTCGGGCAATGAGCAGTTCTTC	CASSSDPSSGNEQFF
14	TRBV6-2/TRBV6-3	.	TRBJ2-1	TRBD2	TGTACCAGCAAGGGACTAGCGGGAGTTCGAGAGCAGTTCTTC	CTSKGLAGVREQFF
10	TRBV20-1	.	TRBJ2-1	.	TGCAGTGCCCGGACGGATGAGCAGTTCTTC	CSARTDEQFF
14	TRBV5-1	few	TRBJ2-1	.	TGCGCCAGCAGCTCAGGGGAGAGATACAATGAGCAGTTCTTC	CASSSGERYNEQFF